The 20 T cell receptor beta chains listed next were all sequenced from one sample in a study of T cell repertoires in cytomegalovirus infection. TCRdb reprocessed the reads via MiXCR and lists one record per CDR3 protein. Counted here are hundreds of thousands of distinct CDR3 sequences, roughly 33% occurring once; the ten biggest clones make up 15% to 20%. Their recognized antigens are unknown. The specimen was cultured PBMCs, collected from culture after CMV antigen stimulation. These receptors originate from a human donor in good health (CMV status not recorded). Some clones in this sample may be carry-over from other donors' samples.

This chain uses TRBV27 with TRBJ2-5; 10 bases are a match to TRBD2. V gave up 7 bases and J gave up 5 bases; unmatched junction bases: 10. The germline gives CDR1 MNHEY, CDR2 SMNVEV (reference sequence). The CDR3 covers 15 residues. CDR3 in DNA: TGTGCCAGCACCCCCGTAGCGGGAGGAAGCGAGACCCAGTACTTC. It encodes CASTPVAGGSETQYF.

This clonotype appeared a few times. The J gene is TRBJ2-5, the V gene TRBV18; unclear D gene. The CDR3 consists of 13 residues. In germline, CDR1 is KGHSH, CDR2 LQKENI. V lost 2 bases and J lost 2, with 6 bases in between. The CDR3 region has the DNA TGTGCCAGCTCACCAAGGTCGCAAGAGACCCAGTACTTC. Its translation: CASSPRSQETQYF.

The rearrangement links TRBV7-2 to TRBJ1-3; D may be TRBD1 (6 bases). V was trimmed by 4 bases and J by 0 bases, leaving 10 bases between them. The CDR3 covers 15 residues. CDR1 and CDR2 from the germline V gene are SGHTA and FQGNSA. CDR3 residues: CASSSRGNSGNTIYF. In DNA, the CDR3 is TGTGCCAGCAGCTCCAGGGGAAACTCTGGAAACACCATATATTTT. Based on the CDR3 plus reference TRBV7-2 and TRBJ1-3, the full variable domain is GAGVSQSPSNKVTEKGKDVELRCDPISGHTALYWYRQSLGQGLEFLIYFQGNSAPDKSGLPSDRFSAERTGGSVSTLTIQRTQQEDSAVYLCASSSRGNSGNTIYFGEGSWLTVV.

This clonotype was recorded a few times. This chain connects TRBV7-2 to TRBJ2-5; 7 bases agree with TRBD1. CDR1 SGHTA and CDR2 FQGNSA come from the germline V gene. The CDR3 length is 14 residues. V lost 6 bases and J lost 2; bases outside the gene matches: 6. CDR3 sequence reads: CASRGTAGQETQYF. DNA of the CDR3: TGTGCCAGCAGGGGGACAGCAGGGCAAGAGACCCAGTACTTC. The full variable domain, rest sourced from reference TRBV7-2 and TRBJ2-5, is GAGVSQSPSNKVTEKGKDVELRCDPISGHTALYWYRQSLGQGLEFLIYFQGNSAPDKSGLPSDRFSAERTGGSVSTLTIQRTQQEDSAVYLCASRGTAGQETQYFGPGTRLLVL.

The gene calls are TRBV15 and TRBJ1-5, with D unclear. In germline, CDR1 is LNHNV, CDR2 YYDKDF (reference sequence). Trimming stripped 1 base from V and 5 bases from J, with 9 bases between. The CDR3 has 14 residues. The CDR3 here is CATSRALMYQPQHF. The CDR3 bases are TGTGCCACCAGCAGAGCTTTGATGTATCAGCCCCAGCATTTT. Filled out from reference TRBV15 and TRBJ1-5, the complete variable domain reads DAMVIQNPRYQVTQFGKPVTLSCSQTLNHNVMYWYQQKSSQAPKLLFHYYDKDFNNEADTPDNFQSRRPNTSFCFLDIRSPGLGDTAMYLCATSRALMYQPQHFGDGTRLSIL.

DNA for the CDR3: TGTGCCAGCTCCCTCTTGGGTGGGCGCTCCATCGATAATTCACCCCTCCACTTT. Its translation: CASSLLGGRSIDNSPLHF. The chain links TRBV6-8 to TRBJ1-6; unclear D gene. The V and J ends lost 8 bases and 5 bases respectively, with 25 bases between them. This CDR3 region has 18 residues. CDR1 is MNHGY and CDR2 is SAAAGT in the germline V gene.

The chain uses TRBV2 and TRBJ1-1; D remains ambiguous. Trimming cost V 2 bases and J 6 bases, with 7 bases left between them. The CDR3 sequence is 12 residues long. CDR1 is SNHLY and CDR2 is FYNNEI in the germline V gene. For the CDR3, the DNA is TGTGCCAGCAGTGAAATGGTCCCTGAAGCTTTCTTT. As protein: CASSEMVPEAFF. Full variable domain (remainder filled in from reference TRBV2 and TRBJ1-1): EPEVTQTPSHQVTQMGQEVILRCVPISNHLYFYWYRQILGQKVEFLVSFYNNEISEKSEIFDDQFSVERPDGSNFTLKIRSTKLEDSAMYFCASSEMVPEAFFGQGTRLTVV.

The chain has TRBV6-6 and TRBJ1-1; 7 nucleotides agree with TRBD1. Germline loops: CDR1 MNHNY, CDR2 SVGAGI (reference sequence). The CDR3 runs to 15 residues. J gave up 3 bases and V 5 bases, and 9 bases lay outside the gene matches. CDR3 protein: CASSNRGHGDTEAFF. The CDR3 nucleotides read TGTGCCAGCAGTAACAGGGGCCATGGGGACACTGAAGCTTTCTTT.

This clonotype showed up just a few times. The chain carries TRBV11-2 and TRBJ2-1; no clear D gene. Per the germline V gene, CDR1 is SGHAT and CDR2 is FQNNGV. V lost 8 bases, J lost 7 bases, and 9 bases lay in between. The CDR3 length is 11 residues. The CDR3 region has the DNA TGTGCCAGCGAAGTAATGAATGAGCAGTTCTTC. Translating gives CASEVMNEQFF.

This clonotype was seen at least ten times. This rearrangement joins TRBV7-2 to TRBJ2-3, with TRBD1 matching over 7 bases. CDR1 is SGHTA and CDR2 is FQGNSA in the germline V gene. Losses at the gene ends were 3 bases for V and 6 bases for J; bases not matched to a gene: 6. This CDR3 spans 14 amino acids. CDR3 amino acids: CASSFTGARDTQYF. The CDR3 DNA sequence: TGTGCCAGCAGCTTCACAGGGGCCCGGGATACGCAGTATTTT.

A word on this clonotype: The junction and the germline gene differ at one end; a read error may be behind it. V is TRBV6-2 or TRBV6-3 and J is TRBJ1-4; perhaps TRBD1 as D (6 bases). The CDR3 is made up of 9 amino acids. The germline gives CDR1 MNHEY, CDR2 SVGEGT. The CDR3 here is CASSWDNRF. DNA for the CDR3: TGTGCCAGCAGTTGGGACAATCGGTTT.

The rearrangement joins TRBV27 to TRBJ2-7; 9 bases map to TRBD2. V dropped 5 bases and J dropped 5; count of bases not matched to a gene: 10. This CDR3 is built from 15 residues. The germline CDR1 and CDR2 sequences are MNHEY and SMNVEV (reference sequence). CDR3 protein: CASSPIAGVLHEQYF. CDR3 sequence (DNA): TGTGCCAGCAGTCCAATAGCGGGAGTTCTGCACGAGCAGTACTTC.

The rearrangement uses TRBV6-5 and TRBJ2-3; tentative D call: TRBD1 (6 bases). CDR1 and CDR2 (germline): MNHEY, SVGAGI. Trimming shortened V by 1 base and J by 10 bases, and 15 bases separated the two germline ends. The CDR3 loop spans 14 amino acids. In nucleotides, the CDR3 is TGTGCCAGCAGTTACTATAGGACCGGGACACCGCAGTATTTT. It codes for CASSYYRTGTPQYF.

This clonotype was found a few times. This chain uses TRBV11-2 with TRBJ1-1, with D tentatively TRBD1 (6 bases). The CDR3 totals 15 residues. The germline V gene has CDR1 SGHAT and CDR2 FQNNGV. V was trimmed by 3 bases and J by 11 bases, leaving 22 bases between them. The CDR3 region has the DNA TGTGCCAGCAGCTTGGGTGACAGGCTGCCCGTGTACGCTTTCTTT. Amino acids: CASSLGDRLPVYAFF.

This clonotype occurred many times. The chain links TRBV11-3 to TRBJ1-6, with 8 bases identical to TRBD1. The germline gives CDR1 SGHNT, CDR2 YENEEA. V lost 8 bases and J lost 8; bases outside the gene matches: 5. This CDR3 region has 13 residues. The DNA for the CDR3 is TGTGCCAGCGCGACAGGGGTGGATTCACCCCTCCACTTT. It is translated as CASATGVDSPLHF. The complete variable domain, with remaining parts taken from reference TRBV11-3 and TRBJ1-6, reads EAGVVQSPRYKIIEKKQPVAFWCNPISGHNTLYWYLQNLGQGPELLIRYENEEAVDDSQLPKDRFSAERLKGVDSTLKIQPAELGDSAVYLCASATGVDSPLHFGNGTRLTVT.

The chain couples TRBV20-1 to TRBJ2-7, with D possibly called TRBD1 or TRBD2 (5 bases each). This CDR3 is 18 amino acids long. Trimming took off 5 bases at V and 1 base at J, with 27 bases between the two ends. The germline CDR1 and CDR2 sequences are DFQATT and SNEGSKA (reference sequence). CDR3 DNA sequence: TGCAGTGCTTGCCCGGGACGACCGTCTATTTTCGAGTCCTACGAGCAGTACTTC. Translated: CSACPGRPSIFESYEQYF.

For this clonotype: This sequence may be a read error, since a much larger clone differs from it by one base. The V call is TRBV7-2, the J call TRBJ1-5, with no clear D. This CDR3 is 16 amino acids long. Germline values: CDR1 SGHTA, CDR2 FQGNSA. CDR3 loop: CASTLMGGQANQHQHF. For the CDR3, the DNA is TGTGCCAGCACCCTTATGGGCGGGCAGGCCAATCAGCACCAGCATTTT.

Turning to this clonotype: One base away lies a much larger clone, so this may be a sequencing read error. V gene TRBV7-2 combines with J gene TRBJ2-2; 9 bases fit TRBD2. CDR3 length: 15 amino acids. CDR1 and CDR2 from the germline V gene are SGHTA and FQGNSA. CDR3: CACSLAGVGTGELFF. CDR3 nucleotide sequence: TGTGCCTGCAGCTTAGCGGGGGTGGGCACCGGGGAGCTGTTTTTT.

The V and J genes are TRBV2 and TRBJ1-2; a possible D gene is TRBD1 (6 bases). The germline gives CDR1 SNHLY, CDR2 FYNNEI. V gave up 4 bases and J gave up 6 bases, with 18 bases separating them. The CDR3 is made up of 15 amino acids. The CDR3 loop reads CASSVVGGSTDGYTF. The CDR3 nucleotides read TGTGCCAGCAGTGTGGTAGGGGGAAGTACCGATGGCTACACCTTC. The complete variable domain, with remaining parts taken from reference TRBV2 and TRBJ1-2, reads EPEVTQTPSHQVTQMGQEVILRCVPISNHLYFYWYRQILGQKVEFLVSFYNNEISEKSEIFDDQFSVERPDGSNFTLKIRSTKLEDSAMYFCASSVVGGSTDGYTFGSGTRLTVV.

Ten or more counts support this clonotype. The chain couples TRBV7-8 to TRBJ1-1; TRBD1 is a possible D gene (6 bases). Trimming shortened V by 5 bases and J by 10 bases, and 20 bases separated the two germline ends. CDR3 size: 14 residues. Germline loops: CDR1 SGHVS, CDR2 FQNEAQ. The CDR3 bases are TGTGCCAGCAGCACCCGGGACATATCCAAGAGAGCTTTCTTT. Translation gives CASSTRDISKRAFF. Supplemented by reference TRBV7-8 and TRBJ1-1, the full variable domain reads GAGVSQSPRYKVAKRGQDVALRCDPISGHVSLFWYQQALGQGPEFLTYFQNEAQLDKSGLPSDRFFAERPEGSVSTLKIQRTQQEDSAVYLCASSTRDISKRAFFGQGTRLTVV.